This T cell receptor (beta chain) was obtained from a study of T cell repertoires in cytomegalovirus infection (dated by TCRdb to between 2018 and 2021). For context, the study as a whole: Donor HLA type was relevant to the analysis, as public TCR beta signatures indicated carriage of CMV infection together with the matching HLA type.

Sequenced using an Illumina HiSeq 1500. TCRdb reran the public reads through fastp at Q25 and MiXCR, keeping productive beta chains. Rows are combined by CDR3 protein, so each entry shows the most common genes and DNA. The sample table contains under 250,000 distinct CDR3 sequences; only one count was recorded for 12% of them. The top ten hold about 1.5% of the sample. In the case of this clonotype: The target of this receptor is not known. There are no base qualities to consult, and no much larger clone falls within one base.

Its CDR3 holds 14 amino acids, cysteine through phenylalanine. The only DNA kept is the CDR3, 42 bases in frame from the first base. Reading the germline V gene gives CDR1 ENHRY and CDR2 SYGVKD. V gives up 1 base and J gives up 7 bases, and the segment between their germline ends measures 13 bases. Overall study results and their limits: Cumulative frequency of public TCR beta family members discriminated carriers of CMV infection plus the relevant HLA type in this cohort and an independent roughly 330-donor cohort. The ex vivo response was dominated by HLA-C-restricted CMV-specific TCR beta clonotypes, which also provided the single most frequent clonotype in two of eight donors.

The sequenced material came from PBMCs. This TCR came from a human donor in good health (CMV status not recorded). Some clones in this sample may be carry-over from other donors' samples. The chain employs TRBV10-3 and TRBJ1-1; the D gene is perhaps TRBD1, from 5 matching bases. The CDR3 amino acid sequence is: CAISEFGQGSEAFF. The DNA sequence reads TGTGCCATCAGTGAGTTCGGGCAGGGCAGTGAAGCTTTCTTT.